Shown below are 6 T cell receptor beta chains from a single sample sequenced in a study of blood T cells in healthy people across ages. Sample-barcoded 5' priming and a J-beta primer mix drove a second PCR of roughly 7 to 11 cycles. TCRdb processed the 5' RACE reads anew with MiXCR; each CDR3 protein has one entry. The table has some 700,000 distinct CDR3 sequences, about 20% seen once; the top ten hold approximately 20%. What was sequenced was blood. These receptors were taken from a man in his sixties or seventies in good health.

V usage is TRBV12-3 or TRBV12-4 and J usage is TRBJ1-3, with a weak D call TRBD1 (5 bases). This CDR3 region has 14 residues. Trimming cost V 5 bases and J 2 bases, with 10 bases left between them. The CDR3 nucleotides are TGTGCCAGCAGTCGGGCGGGGGCTGGAAACACCATATATTTT. Encoded protein: CASSRAGAGNTIYF.

The CDR3 sequence is CASSRGQGIIYEQYF. CDR3 in DNA: TGTGCCAGCAGTCGGGGACAGGGAATTATCTACGAGCAGTACTTC. The V and J genes are TRBV12-3 or TRBV12-4 and TRBJ2-5, with 9 positions matching TRBD1. The J call may be faulty, since TRBJ2-7 better matches the DNA end. The CDR3 loop spans 15 amino acids.

This clonotype has just a few counts. The chain links TRBV28 to TRBJ2-7, with 7 bases matching TRBD1. Germline assignment: CDR1 MDHEN and CDR2 SYDVKM. Trimming took 5 bases from V and 0 from J; bases not matched to a gene: 4. The CDR3 runs to 14 residues. The CDR3 protein is CASSLGQVSYEQYF. CDR3 nucleotide sequence: TGTGCCAGCAGTCTCGGACAGGTCTCCTACGAGCAGTACTTC.

The rearrangement joins TRBV24-1 to TRBJ2-1; TRBD2 matches 7 bases. With the DNA end fitting TRBJ2-5 better, the J assignment may be wrong. This CDR3 is built from 17 residues. Germline values: CDR1 KGHDR, CDR2 SFDVKD. The CDR3 protein is CATSPKVGRESQETQYF. The CDR3 nucleotides are TGTGCCACCAGTCCCAAGGTCGGGCGGGAGAGTCAAGAGACCCAGTACTTC.

With respect to this clonotype: The conserved closing phenylalanine or tryptophan is absent in this CDR3, likely reflecting a read error. In DNA form, the CDR3 reads TGTGCCAGCAGCGTACAGGGGGGGCAGTTCTCC. This encodes CASSVQGGQFS. This chain joins TRBV7-9 and TRBJ2-1; 8 bases are shared with TRBD1. The V segment lost 5 bases and the J segment 12 bases; nucleotides outside the gene matches: 3. The V gene's germline CDR1 is SEHNR and CDR2 FQNEAQ (reference sequence). The CDR3 is 11 residues long.

This clonotype was seen a handful of times. J is TRBJ2-2 and V is TRBV19; D is possibly TRBD1 (6 bases). The V gene lost 6 bases and the J gene lost 3 bases, with 11 bases spanning the gap. The CDR3 consists of 14 residues. Germline V lookup: CDR1 LNHDA, CDR2 SQIVND (reference sequence). For the CDR3, the DNA is TGTGCCAGTAGGCAGCAGGGGCACACCGGGGAGCTGTTTTTT. This translates into CASRQQGHTGELFF.